What follows are 11 T cell receptor beta chains derived from one specimen sequenced in a study of PD-L1 blockade in urothelial cancer. Time point given: peripheral blood 6 weeks after treatment start. The protocol was immunoSEQ multiplex PCR, while the TCRdb copy is restricted to in-frame clones and leaves out a portion. The sample holds around 47,000 clones, approximately 78% seen once. Sequencing used PBMCs, obtained around atezolizumab (anti-PD-L1) treatment. These TCRs come from a man in his sixties with urothelial cancer.

This rearrangement joins TRBV19 to TRBJ2-7, with 8 bases matching TRBD1. CDR3 length equals 14 residues. The junction had 7 bases not matched to a gene; V was cut back by 6 bases and J by 3 bases. Germline lookup yields CDR1 LNHDA and CDR2 SQIVND (reference sequence). CDR3 sequence reads: CASSHRGNDYEQYF. The CDR3 region has the DNA TGTGCCAGTAGCCACAGGGGGAATGACTACGAGCAGTACTTC.

This clone showed up just a few times. The chain uses TRBV6-6 and TRBJ2-7, with TRBD1 matching over 7 bases. Germline CDR1 MNHNY, CDR2 SVGAGI (reference sequence). V was clipped by 7 bases and J by 3 bases; unmatched bases: 9. There are 14 residues in the CDR3. CDR3 residues: CASTDRVGNYEQYF. The DNA for the CDR3 is TGTGCCAGCACCGACAGGGTTGGGAACTACGAGCAGTACTTC.

Only one count was recorded for this clone. V and J are TRBV5-6 and TRBJ1-2; weak D call: TRBD1 (6 bases). This CDR3 has 11 residues. Germline CDR1 reads SGHDT; CDR2 reads YYEEEE. V lost 8 bases, J lost 7 bases, and 12 bases lay in between. The CDR3 region has the DNA TGTGCCAGTGATTCGACAGGTGGCTACACCTTC. Protein: CASDSTGGYTF.

V and J are TRBV27 and TRBJ1-1; tentatively, D is TRBD1 (6 bases). V gave up 1 base and J gave up 5 bases, with 17 bases separating them. The CDR3 is 16 residues long. Germline-derived CDR1 and CDR2 are MNHEY and SMNVEV (reference sequence). The CDR3 DNA follows: TGTGCCAGCAGTTTATACAGGGACATTAGGACGACTGAAGCTTTCTTT. Amino acid sequence: CASSLYRDIRTTEAFF.

The chain recombines TRBV7-8 with TRBJ2-1; tentative D call: TRBD1 (5 bases). This CDR3 region has 20 residues. The germline V gene encodes CDR1 SGHVS and CDR2 FQNEAQ. Trimming cost V 2 bases and J 3 bases, with 26 bases left between them. CDR3 loop: CASSLPIRLRAQGYYNEQFF. The CDR3 DNA is TGTGCCAGCAGCTTACCCATCCGTCTACGGGCCCAGGGATACTACAATGAGCAGTTCTTC.

The CDR3 spells CASSFQQGAYEQYF. CDR3 sequence (DNA): TGTGCCAGCAGTTTTCAACAGGGGGCCTACGAGCAGTACTTC. This chain uses TRBV6-5 with TRBJ2-7; 8 bases are a match to TRBD1. Germline lookup yields CDR1 MNHEY and CDR2 SVGAGI. The J segment lost 2 bases and the V segment lost 4 bases, leaving 4 bases of the junction unmatched. The CDR3 consists of 14 residues.

J is TRBJ2-1 and V is TRBV11-2; the D gene is possibly TRBD1 (6 bases). Trimming removed 5 bases from V and 6 bases from J, with 14 bases in between. The length of the CDR3 is 14 residues. Germline V CDR1 and CDR2: SGHAT, FQNNGV. CDR3 sequence reads: CASSPTGSGNEQFF. CDR3 nucleotide sequence: TGTGCCAGCAGCCCAACAGGGTCGGGCAATGAGCAGTTCTTC.

V usage is TRBV6-4 and J usage is TRBJ2-1; the D gene is possibly TRBD2 (6 bases). Trimming left V 4 bases short and J 5 bases short, with 12 bases between. Germline V gene sequence: CDR1 MRHNA, CDR2 SNTAGT. This CDR3 has 14 residues. The CDR3 region is CASSAGVEHNEQFF. DNA of the CDR3: TGTGCCAGCAGTGCGGGGGTAGAGCACAATGAGCAGTTCTTC.

This chain connects TRBV29-1 to TRBJ2-1, with D tentatively TRBD1 (6 bases). In germline, CDR1 is SQVTM, CDR2 ANQGSEA. There are 13 residues in the CDR3. V gave up 6 bases and J gave up 4 bases, with 13 bases separating them. CDR3 coding DNA: TGCAGCGTGGAACCACAGGGTTACAATGAGCAGTTCTTC. It translates to CSVEPQGYNEQFF.

This clone was counted once. This sequence joins TRBV5-4 and TRBJ2-3; maybe TRBD2 (6 bases). From germline, CDR1 is SGHNT and CDR2 YYREEE (reference sequence). The V and J ends lost 3 bases and 8 bases respectively, with 13 bases between them. The CDR3 is 13 residues long. CDR3 region: CASSSAVGGTQYF. The CDR3 DNA follows: TGTGCCAGCAGCTCGGCGGTGGGGGGTACGCAGTATTTT.

This rearrangement joins TRBV6-5 to TRBJ2-1; weak D call: TRBD1 (5 bases). Germline lookup yields CDR1 MNHEY and CDR2 SVGAGI. The length of the CDR3 is 13 residues. V gave up 8 bases and J gave up 5 bases, with 13 bases separating them. CDR3 bases: TGTGCCAGCTATAGACTCAGGGACAATGAGCAGTTCTTC. This gives the protein CASYRLRDNEQFF.